These 22 T cell receptor beta chains were sequenced from one sample in a study of vaccination effects on CD4 cells after COVID-19. The repertoire was sequenced with immunoSEQ multiplex PCR; TCRdb's copy has only in-frame clones and lacks some. The sample records fewer than 85,000 clones, 76% being singletons. For these receptors, no antigen is known. ViraFEST used viral peptide pools to expand antigen-specific CD4+ T cells before sequencing. A 10-day culture period preceded the isolation of CD4+ T cells. Every participant took two doses of the BNT162b2 or mRNA-1273 vaccine. The sample was CD4+ T cells from PBMCs cultured with HCoV-OC43 spike peptides, taken after COVID-19 vaccination. Subset in this sample: HCoV-OC43 spike overlapping peptide pool stimulation. The receptors shown here come from a human donor who received a COVID-19 vaccine.

This chain links TRBV6-5 with TRBJ1-4; D gene uncertain. Germline V gene lookup returns CDR1 MNHEY and CDR2 SVGAGI. Trimming shortened V by 7 bases and J by 0 bases, and 6 bases separated the two germline ends. The CDR3 extends over 13 amino acids. The CDR3 is CASTRATNEKLFF. The CDR3 DNA is TGTGCCAGCACCCGGGCAACTAATGAAAAACTGTTTTTT.

The rearrangement uses TRBV30 and TRBJ1-1; D ambiguous. Germline CDR1 GTSNPN, CDR2 SVGIG (reference sequence). The CDR3 length is 15 residues. Deletions cut 0 bases from V and 0 bases from J, with 11 bases between. The CDR3 nucleotides read TGTGCCTGGAGTGTACAAACCGGGGTGAACACTGAAGCTTTCTTT. Translation gives CAWSVQTGVNTEAFF.

V and J are TRBV12-3 or TRBV12-4 and TRBJ2-3, with unresolved D. This CDR3 is 13 amino acids long. Trimming pared 6 bases from V and 6 bases from J, leaving 13 bases between. CDR3 protein: CASSRSRKDTQYF. CDR3 nucleotide sequence: TGTGCCAGCAGCCGCTCCAGGAAGGATACGCAGTATTTT.

This clone was counted only a few times. The chain couples TRBV5-1 to TRBJ2-2, with 10 bases identical to TRBD2. V trimming: 7 bases; J trimming: 5 bases; junction bases outside the gene matches: 14. There are 17 residues in the CDR3. Per germline, CDR1 SGHRS and CDR2 YFSETQ. DNA for the CDR3: TGCGCCAGCGCCAACCCCAGCGGGGGGGCCCCGACCGGGGAGCTGTTTTTT. The encoded protein is CASANPSGGAPTGELFF.

V and J are TRBV5-1 and TRBJ1-5; 9 bases align to TRBD1. The CDR3 has 16 amino acids. After removal of 4 bases from V and 2 bases from J, the junction contained 7 bases not matched to a gene. CDR1 is SGHRS, CDR2 YFSETQ, per germline. The CDR3 DNA reads TGCGCCAGCAGCCCGGGGACAGGGATGGGCAATCAGCCCCAGCATTTT. Translation: CASSPGTGMGNQPQHF. The complete variable domain, with remaining parts taken from reference TRBV5-1 and TRBJ1-5, reads KAGVTQTPRYLIKTRGQQVTLSCSPISGHRSVSWYQQTPGQGLQFLFEYFSETQRNKGNFPGRFSGRQFSNSRSEMNVSTLELGDSALYLCASSPGTGMGNQPQHFGDGTRLSIL.

This chain links TRBV10-1 with TRBJ2-3; TRBD1 matches 7 bases. Trimming cost V 6 bases and J 2 bases; bases outside gene matches: 8. This CDR3 is 15 amino acids long. Germline V gene sequence: CDR1 WNHNN, CDR2 SYGVQD (reference sequence). CDR3 DNA: TGCGCCAGCAGCCCGACAGGGAAATCCACAGATACGCAGTATTTT. Amino acid sequence: CASSPTGKSTDTQYF.

This chain joins TRBV9 and TRBJ2-5; D possibly corresponds to TRBD1 (6 bases). Germline CDR1 is SGDLS and CDR2 is YYNGEE. This CDR3 has 14 amino acids. The V end was cut by 0 bases, the J end by 5 bases, with 11 bases between. CDR3 amino acids: CASSVGGGRETQYF. DNA for the CDR3: TGTGCCAGCAGCGTAGGAGGGGGTCGGGAGACCCAGTACTTC.

V usage is TRBV7-2 and J usage is TRBJ2-1, with 8 bases fitting TRBD1. The CDR3 has 15 amino acids. Germline V gene data show CDR1 as SGHTA and CDR2 as FQGNSA. The trim removed 5 bases at V and 1 base at J, leaving 4 bases unmatched. The CDR3 nucleotides are TGTGCCAGCAGCCTAGACAGGGGTTCCTACAATGAGCAGTTCTTC. This gives the protein CASSLDRGSYNEQFF.

The chain links TRBV5-1 to TRBJ1-2, with TRBD1 identical over 8 bases. This CDR3 spans 14 amino acids. Germline V CDR1 and CDR2: SGHRS, YFSETQ. V was pared by 4 bases and J by 8 bases, with 10 bases of the junction left unmatched. The CDR3 DNA is TGCGCCAGCAGCGATACGACAGGGGTAGGAGGCTACACCTTC. Protein sequence: CASSDTTGVGGYTF.

The chain links TRBV10-2 to TRBJ1-5; no reliable D call. The germline V gene encodes CDR1 WSHSY and CDR2 SAAADI. V gave up 2 bases and J gave up 7 bases, with 12 bases separating them. This CDR3 has 14 residues. CDR3 sequence (DNA): TGCGCCAGCAGTGAGATAGCCGGTACCCAGCCCCAGCATTTT. Protein: CASSEIAGTQPQHF.

The J gene is TRBJ2-2, the V gene TRBV6-5, with 9 bases fitting TRBD1. V trimming: 6 bases; J trimming: 2 bases; junction bases outside the gene matches: 1. CDR3 size: 14 residues. CDR1 is MNHEY, CDR2 SVGAGI, per germline. CDR3 bases: TGTGCCAGCAGACAGGGGGCTAACACCGGGGAGCTGTTTTTT. Encoded protein: CASRQGANTGELFF.

The sample holds a few counts of this clone. The chain links TRBV4-3 to TRBJ2-3, with D tentatively TRBD2 (5 bases). With 0 bases removed from V and 1 base from J, the gap between germline ends came to 14 bases. The germline V gene has CDR1 LGHNA and CDR2 YSLEER. The CDR3 has 17 amino acids. The CDR3 is CASSQEWRRGGTDTQYF. The CDR3 DNA reads TGCGCCAGCAGCCAAGAATGGAGGCGAGGCGGCACAGATACGCAGTATTTT.

The chain combines TRBV7-2 with TRBJ2-3; perhaps TRBD1 as D (7 bases). Germline V gene sequence: CDR1 SGHTA, CDR2 FQGNSA. Trimming cost V 7 bases and J 2 bases, with 13 bases left between them. This CDR3 is built from 14 residues. The CDR3 DNA reads as TGTGCCAGCACCGGGGGACAGAACACAGATACGCAGTATTTT. It encodes CASTGGQNTDTQYF.

In this sample, this clone turned up a few times. The chain is built from TRBV29-1 and TRBJ1-4; D is perhaps TRBD1 (5 bases). The CDR3 runs 15 residues. Germline CDR1 and CDR2: SQVTM and ANQGSEA. The germline V and J ends were trimmed by 4 bases and 2 bases, with 14 bases remaining between them. The DNA for the CDR3 is TGCAGCGTTGTTCTCGGGGGGACGACTAATGAAAAACTGTTTTTT. This gives the protein CSVVLGGTTNEKLFF.

The chain links TRBV2 to TRBJ2-1; the D is unclear. V was trimmed by 3 bases and J by 8 bases, leaving 14 bases between them. The CDR3 has 14 residues. Germline CDR1 is SNHLY and CDR2 is FYNNEI. The CDR3 loop reads CASSEVNIRDEQFF. For the CDR3, the DNA is TGTGCCAGCAGTGAGGTCAATATTCGGGATGAGCAGTTCTTC.

The chain employs TRBV15 and TRBJ1-5; D is perhaps TRBD1 (5 bases). This CDR3 contains 13 residues. Trimming shortened V by 2 bases and J by 6 bases, and 8 bases separated the two germline ends. Germline V lookup: CDR1 LNHNV, CDR2 YYDKDF (reference sequence). CDR3 in amino acids: CATSRRGVQPQHF. CDR3 in DNA: TGTGCCACCAGCAGAAGGGGAGTTCAGCCCCAGCATTTT.

The rearrangement joins TRBV11-3 to TRBJ2-3, with D possibly TRBD2 on 6 matching bases. This CDR3 is built from 14 residues. Germline CDR1 SGHNT, CDR2 YENEEA. Trimming took off 5 bases at V and 1 base at J, with 10 bases between the two ends. CDR3 nucleotides: TGTGCCAGCAGCGTCGGAGGGGGCACAGATACGCAGTATTTT. As protein: CASSVGGGTDTQYF.

The table lists this clone with a count of one. The chain carries TRBV6-5 and TRBJ2-7; 7 nucleotides align to TRBD2. J was trimmed by 4 bases and V by 6 bases; bases with no gene match: 12. Germline CDR1 and CDR2: MNHEY and SVGAGI. The CDR3 covers 15 residues. The CDR3 DNA reads TGTGCCAGCAGGGATAGCGGGTGGGCATTATACGAGCAGTACGTC. Translation gives CASRDSGWALYEQYV.

This chain joins TRBV7-9 and TRBJ2-4; D is possibly TRBD2 (5 bases). Germline V CDR1 and CDR2: SEHNR, FQNEAQ (reference sequence). The CDR3 extends over 17 amino acids. Trimming removed 5 bases at V and 0 bases at J, with 17 bases between. CDR3 coding DNA: TGTGCCAGCAGCCCGATCGAGGGTGAACTAGCCAAAAACATTCAGTACTTC. Translated, it gives CASSPIEGELAKNIQYF.

The chain employs TRBV30 and TRBJ2-2; D is unresolved. CDR3 length equals 12 residues. The germline gives CDR1 GTSNPN, CDR2 SVGIG (reference sequence). Trimming cost V 4 bases and J 7 bases, with 10 bases left between them. CDR3 amino acids: CAWNRIHGELFF. CDR3 coding DNA: TGTGCCTGGAATAGAATACACGGGGAGCTGTTTTTT.

CDR3 loop: CASSEAGTVYNSPLHF. CDR3 bases: TGTGCCAGCAGTGAAGCGGGGACAGTTTATAATTCACCCCTCCACTTT. The chain uses TRBV6-1 and TRBJ1-6; 7 bases align to TRBD1. CDR1 is MNHNS, CDR2 SASEGT, per germline. The CDR3 is 16 amino acids. J gave up 4 bases and V 0 bases, and 3 bases lay outside the gene matches.

This sequence joins TRBV11-3 and TRBJ2-5; D might be TRBD2 (6 bases). Germline V gives CDR1 SGHNT, CDR2 YENEEA. V lost 3 bases and J lost 5, with 13 bases in between. The CDR3 sequence is 14 residues long. CDR3 in DNA: TGTGCCAGCAGCTTGGGGGGTGAGGCTGAGACCCAGTACTTC. It is translated as CASSLGGEAETQYF.